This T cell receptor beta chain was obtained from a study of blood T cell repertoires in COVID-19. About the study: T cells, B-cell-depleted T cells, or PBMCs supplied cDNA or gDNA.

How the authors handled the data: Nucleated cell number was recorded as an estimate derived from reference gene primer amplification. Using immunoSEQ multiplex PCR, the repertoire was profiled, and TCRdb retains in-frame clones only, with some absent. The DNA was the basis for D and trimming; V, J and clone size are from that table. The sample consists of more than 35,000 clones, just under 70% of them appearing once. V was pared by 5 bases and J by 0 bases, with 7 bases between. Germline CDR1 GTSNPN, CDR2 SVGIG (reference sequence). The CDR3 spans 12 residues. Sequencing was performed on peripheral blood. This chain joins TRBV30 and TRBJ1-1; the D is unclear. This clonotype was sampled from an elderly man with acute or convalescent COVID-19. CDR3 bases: TGTGCCTGGGGTAAAATGAACACTGAAGCTTTCTTT. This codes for CAWGKMNTEAFF.